The clone carrying this TCR beta chain was seen once. Its antigen is still unknown. This entry is derived from a study of shared clonotypes between healthy human individuals. The overall study: The plates for each donor numbered three CD4 naive, three CD4 memory, two CD8 naive and one CD8 memory. Regarding the study as a whole: Only blood samples were collected, and tissue repertoires likely differ.

Assay: immunoSEQ multiplex PCR; the TCRdb copy retains only in-frame clones and omits some. Among roughly 2.4 million clones listed, more than 90% were seen once. From germline, CDR1 is SGHRS and CDR2 YFSETQ. V was cut by 1 base and J by 6 bases, with 7 bases left in between. The CDR3 runs 12 residues. Specimen: naive CD4+ T cells sorted from blood. Indicated subset: CD45RA+ positively selected. The chain recombines TRBV5-1 with TRBJ1-1; D is unresolved. The source is a man between 18 and 29 years old in good health. This CDR3 is CASSLYGAEAFF. The CDR3 DNA is TGCGCCAGCAGCTTGTACGGGGCTGAAGCTTTCTTT.